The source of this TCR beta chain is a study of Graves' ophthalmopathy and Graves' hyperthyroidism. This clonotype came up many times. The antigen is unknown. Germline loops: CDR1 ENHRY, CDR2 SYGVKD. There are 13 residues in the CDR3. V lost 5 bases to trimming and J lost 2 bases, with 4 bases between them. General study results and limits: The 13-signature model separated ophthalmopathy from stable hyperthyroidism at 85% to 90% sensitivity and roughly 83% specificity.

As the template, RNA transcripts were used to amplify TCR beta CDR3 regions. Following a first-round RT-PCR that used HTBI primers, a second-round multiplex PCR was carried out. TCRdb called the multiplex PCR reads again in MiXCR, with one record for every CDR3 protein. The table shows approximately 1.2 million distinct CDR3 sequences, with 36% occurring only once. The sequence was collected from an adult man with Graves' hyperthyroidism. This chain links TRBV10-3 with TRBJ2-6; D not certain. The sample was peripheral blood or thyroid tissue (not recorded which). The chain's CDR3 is CAISNTGANVLTF. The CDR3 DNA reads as TGTGCCATCAGTAACACTGGGGCCAACGTCCTGACTTTC.